This is a list of T cell receptor beta chains from one sample in a study of blood T cell repertoires in COVID-19. Assay: immunoSEQ multiplex PCR; the TCRdb copy retains only in-frame clones and omits some. This sample has fewer than 95,000 clones; 72% occur once, and the top ten carry approximately 15%. Sequencing was carried out using peripheral blood. These receptors were obtained from an elderly woman with acute or convalescent COVID-19. The CDR3 runs from the conserved cysteine through the conserved F or W. The D gene is left open where the match is weak. For some rows the clone size is stated as once, few or many, or as a class when expanded; others skip it.

j_call | clone_size | v_call | d_call | cdr3_nt | cdr3_aa
TRBJ1-1 | NA | TRBV19 | NA | TGTGCCAGTGGAGAGGAGGGGGAAGCTTTCTTT | CASGEEGEAFF
TRBJ1-4 | NA | TRBV7-2 | NA | TGTGCCAGCAGCTTAGACAGTTACAATGAAAAACTGTTTTTT | CASSLDSYNEKLFF
TRBJ1-1 | NA | TRBV5-1 | NA | TGCGCCAGCAGCCCCCCAGCGGGGAACACTGAAGCTTTCTTT | CASSPPAGNTEAFF
TRBJ2-2 | NA | TRBV19 | NA | TGTGCCAGTAGTATACGACAAACGGGGACCGGGGAGCTGTTTTTT | CASSIRQTGTGELFF
TRBJ1-1 | NA | TRBV7-2 | NA | TGTGCCAGCAGCTTATCCGGGACAAACACTGAAGCTTTCTTT | CASSLSGTNTEAFF
TRBJ1-1 | few | TRBV27 | NA | TGTGCCAGCAGTTTACAGGGAGGGGGTGAAGCTTTCTTT | CASSLQGGGEAFF
TRBJ1-1 | NA | TRBV7-2 | NA | TGTGCCAGCAGCTTAGAACAGGGTGGTACTGAAGCTTTCTTT | CASSLEQGGTEAFF
TRBJ1-2 | once | TRBV6-5 | TRBD1 | TGTGCCAGCAGTCAGACAGGGGGCGGTACGGGCTACACCTTC | CASSQTGGGTGYTF
TRBJ1-3 | NA | TRBV9 | NA | TGTGCCAGCAGCGTAGCGGGGATAGTCGGCTCTGGAAACACCATATATTTT | CASSVAGIVGSGNTIYF
TRBJ2-5 | NA | TRBV12-5 | TRBD2 | TGTGCTAGTGGATATAGCGGGGTTGAGACCCAGTACTTC | CASGYSGVETQYF
TRBJ2-3 | NA | TRBV5-6 | TRBD2 | TGTGCCAGCAGCTTGACTAGCGGGGGCCACGGCGGCACAGATACGCAGTATTTT | CASSLTSGGHGGTDTQYF
TRBJ1-1 | NA | TRBV27 | NA | TGTGCCAGCAGTTTAGGGTCGGGGTTTCGGACTGAAGCTTTCTTT | CASSLGSGFRTEAFF
TRBJ1-1 | NA | TRBV11-2 | NA | TGTGCCAGCAGCTTTCTGTACACTGAAGCTTTCTTT | CASSFLYTEAFF
TRBJ2-3 | NA | TRBV19 | NA | TGTGCCAGTAGTATAATGGGGGGGCGGGCAGATACGCAGTATTTT | CASSIMGGRADTQYF
TRBJ1-1 | NA | TRBV10-2 | TRBD1 | TGCGCCAGCAGTGAGGGGGACAGCGGGGGAACTGAAGCTTTCTTT | CASSEGDSGGTEAFF
TRBJ2-5 | NA | TRBV4-1 | NA | TGCGCCAGCAGCCAAGATGGGTCAGGGAGGAGGAGAGAGACCCAGTACTTC | CASSQDGSGRRRETQYF
TRBJ2-7 | NA | TRBV4-2 | TRBD2 | TGTGCCAGCAGCCTGAGCGGGGGGGAATCGTACGAGCAGTACTTC | CASSLSGGESYEQYF
TRBJ2-7 | NA | TRBV9 | NA | TGTGCCAGCAGCCCCGGGCAGGGGATCTACGAGCAGTACTTC | CASSPGQGIYEQYF
TRBJ2-7 | NA | TRBV6-5 | TRBD1 | TGTGCCAGCAGTACGGGGACAGGGTTAGGATACGAGCAGTACTTC | CASSTGTGLGYEQYF
TRBJ2-3 | NA | TRBV7-9 | NA | TGTGCCAGCAGCTTCGATATACTCACAGATACGCAGTATTTT | CASSFDILTDTQYF
TRBJ2-2 | few | TRBV7-6 | NA | TGTGCCAGCAGTGGGGGCAGGGCCCTCACCGGGGAGCTGTTTTTT | CASSGGRALTGELFF
TRBJ2-3 | NA | TRBV24-1 | TRBD2 | TGTGCCACCAGTGATTTGCAGGAAGTCGGGGGGGCAGGAGATACGCAGTATTTT | CATSDLQEVGGAGDTQYF
TRBJ1-1 | NA | TRBV3-1/TRBV3-2 | NA | TGTGCCAGCAGCCAAGAGGACACCCCTGAAGCTTTCTTT | CASSQEDTPEAFF
TRBJ1-1 | few | TRBV6-6 | TRBD1 | TGTGCCACCCAGGGGGCCTGGGACACTGAAGCTTTCTTT | CATQGAWDTEAFF
TRBJ1-1 | medium-sized | TRBV9 | NA | TGTGCCAGCAGCCCCTGGCGGGGGACCCTAGACGGTGGAGCTTTCTTT | CASSPWRGTLDGGAFF
TRBJ2-2 | NA | TRBV7-9 | NA | TGTGCCAGCAGCACGAGAGGGTCATGGAACACCGGGGAGCTGTTTTTT | CASSTRGSWNTGELFF
TRBJ1-5 | NA | TRBV19 | TRBD1 | TGTGCCAGTAGTCCCCGTCAGGGGGAGTATAGCAATCAGCCCCAGCATTTT | CASSPRQGEYSNQPQHF
TRBJ2-7 | NA | TRBV18 | NA | TGTGCCAGCTCCGCCGGACAGTCCTACGAGCAGTACTTC | CASSAGQSYEQYF
TRBJ2-7 | once | TRBV11-2 | NA | TGTGCCAGCACCCTGGTCACGGACGAGCAGTACTTC | CASTLVTDEQYF
TRBJ2-1 | NA | TRBV11-2 | NA | TGTGCCAGCAGCTTAGTGTTGAGCTCCTACAATGAGCAGTTCTTC | CASSLVLSSYNEQFF
TRBJ2-2 | few | TRBV4-3 | NA | TGCGCCAGCAGCCAGAACTCGAACACCGGGGAGCTGTTTTTT | CASSQNSNTGELFF
TRBJ1-2 | NA | TRBV6-5 | TRBD1 | TGTGCCAGCAGTCCCGATTGGACAGGGGGCTATGGCTACACCTTC | CASSPDWTGGYGYTF
TRBJ2-7 | once | TRBV2 | NA | TGTGCCAGCAGCCCAACGGGGGTCCCCTACGAGCAGTACTTC | CASSPTGVPYEQYF
TRBJ1-2 | few | TRBV28 | TRBD1 | TGTGCCAGCAGTTTACAGGGGGCGATCTATGGCTACACCTTC | CASSLQGAIYGYTF
TRBJ2-3 | NA | TRBV11-3 | NA | TGTGCCAGCAGCTTAGCAGGCGCCGGGGGAGATACGCAGTATTTT | CASSLAGAGGDTQYF
TRBJ2-6 | NA | TRBV9 | NA | TGTGCCAGCAGCGTGAGATCGGGCTCTGGGGCCAACGTCCTGACTTTC | CASSVRSGSGANVLTF
TRBJ2-7 | few | TRBV5-1 | NA | TGCGCCAGCAGCCGGGGGACAGACTCCTACGAGCAGTACTTC | CASSRGTDSYEQYF
TRBJ2-3 | NA | TRBV7-2 | TRBD2 | TGTGCCAGCAGCTACCCCGGGGTAGCGGGGAGCACAGATACGCAGTATTTT | CASSYPGVAGSTDTQYF
TRBJ2-3 | NA | TRBV20-1 | TRBD2 | TGCAGTGCTAGTGGGACTAGTGTCGACACAGATACGCAGTATTTT | CSASGTSVDTDTQYF
TRBJ1-2 | NA | TRBV28 | NA | TGTGCCAGCAGTTTACAAAACTATGGCTACACCTTC | CASSLQNYGYTF
TRBJ2-7 | NA | TRBV7-8 | TRBD1 | TGTGCCAGCAGCTTAAGGGGGCCGGTGAGCTACGAGCAGTACTTC | CASSLRGPVSYEQYF
TRBJ1-3 | NA | TRBV2 | NA | TGTGCCAGCAGTGAATTGAGTCAGCGCTCTGGAAACACCATATATTTT | CASSELSQRSGNTIYF
TRBJ2-1 | NA | TRBV15 | NA | TGTGCCACCAGCAGAGATGCGGCGGGGCTTTCCTACAATGAGCAGTTCTTC | CATSRDAAGLSYNEQFF
TRBJ1-4 | few | TRBV9 | NA | TGTGCCAGCAGCTTATCCAAACAGGAGCCAACTAATGAAAAACTGTTTTTT | CASSLSKQEPTNEKLFF
TRBJ1-2 | NA | TRBV5-1 | NA | TGCGCCAGCAGTTACACCGGGCAGGGTAACTATGGCTACACCTTC | CASSYTGQGNYGYTF
TRBJ2-1 | NA | TRBV6-4 | NA | TGTGCCAGCAGTAACCAGACAGTAGAGGAGCAGTTCTTC | CASSNQTVEEQFF
TRBJ1-2 | NA | TRBV30 | NA | TGTGCCTGCCACCTAAAAGGCAGGGATTGGTATGGCTACACCTTC | CACHLKGRDWYGYTF